What follows are 11 T cell receptor beta chains derived from one specimen sequenced in a study of blood T cell repertoires in COVID-19. Libraries were prepared by immunoSEQ multiplex PCR; TCRdb keeps only in-frame clonotypes and omits some of them. The data show approximately 330,000 clones, roughly 88% seen once. The source material was peripheral blood. These receptors were collected from a woman in her forties or fifties with active or convalescent COVID-19.

The V and J genes are TRBV4-2 and TRBJ2-2; D gene unclear. The germline CDR1 and CDR2 sequences are LGHNA and YNFKEQ. The germline V and J ends were trimmed by 4 bases and 7 bases, with 10 bases remaining between them. The CDR3 covers 13 residues. The CDR3 nucleotides read TGTGCCAGCAGCCTCGACATGAACGGGGAGCTGTTTTTT. It encodes CASSLDMNGELFF.

The genes are TRBV10-3 and TRBJ1-2, with no clear D. This CDR3 contains 15 residues. In germline, CDR1 is ENHRY, CDR2 SYGVKD. The V end was cut by 2 bases, the J end by 3 bases, with 13 bases between. CDR3 bases: TGTGCCATCAGTGAGCCGGGAAGGGCCGACTATGGCTACACCTTC. This encodes CAISEPGRADYGYTF.

J is TRBJ2-7 and V is TRBV6-2 or TRBV6-3; D is unresolved. This CDR3 is built from 11 residues. Looked up from germline, CDR1 is MNHEY and CDR2 is SVGEGT. The V and J ends lost 5 bases and 2 bases respectively, with 4 bases between them. CDR3 loop: CASSQTYEQYF. In nucleotides, the CDR3 is TGTGCCAGCAGTCAAACCTACGAGCAGTACTTC.

The V gene is TRBV7-9, the J gene TRBJ2-7; D remains unclear. V was pared by 5 bases and J by 2 bases, with 19 bases between. The germline CDR1 and CDR2 sequences are SEHNR and FQNEAQ (reference sequence). The CDR3 sequence is 16 residues long. CDR3 loop: CASSPSSNLSPYEQYF. The CDR3 bases are TGTGCCAGCAGCCCCAGTAGCAACCTCTCACCCTACGAGCAGTACTTC.

The sample holds a few counts of this clone. The chain is built from TRBV4-2 and TRBJ2-1, with D possibly TRBD2 on 7 matching bases. This CDR3 is built from 14 residues. Trimming cost V 1 base and J 9 bases, with 13 bases left between them. Germline loops: CDR1 LGHNA, CDR2 YNFKEQ. The CDR3 DNA sequence: TGTGCCAGCAGCCAAGTGGGGGGGCTACGTGAGCAGTTCTTC. Translated: CASSQVGGLREQFF.

This chain uses TRBV9 with TRBJ1-2; 9 positions match TRBD1. J gave up 4 bases and V 4 bases, and 5 bases lay outside the gene matches. The CDR3 runs 14 residues. The germline gives CDR1 SGDLS, CDR2 YYNGEE. CDR3 protein: CASSHRGLGYGYTF. Written as DNA, the CDR3 is TGTGCCAGCAGCCACAGGGGGCTGGGCTATGGCTACACCTTC.

The J gene is TRBJ1-1, the V gene TRBV19; tentatively, D is TRBD1 (5 bases). This CDR3 comprises 14 residues. The germline gives CDR1 LNHDA, CDR2 SQIVND (reference sequence). V lost 6 bases and J lost 0, with 11 bases in between. The CDR3, as DNA: TGTGCCAGTAGAACTGACAGCGTGAACACTGAAGCTTTCTTT. It yields the protein CASRTDSVNTEAFF. Looking up the rest from reference TRBV19 and TRBJ1-1 gives the full variable domain: DGGITQSPKYLFRKEGQNVTLSCEQNLNHDAMYWYRQDPGQGLRLIYYSQIVNDFQKGDIAEGYSVSREKKESFPLTVTSAQKNPTAFYLCASRTDSVNTEAFFGQGTRLTVV.

V is TRBV19 and J is TRBJ2-3; D is uncertain. CDR3 length equals 12 residues. The ends were cut back, 2 bases at V and 6 bases at J, with 6 bases in the middle. Germline CDR1 LNHDA, CDR2 SQIVND (reference sequence). The CDR3 bases are TGTGCCAGTAGTATATACATGGATACGCAGTATTTT. This codes for CASSIYMDTQYF.

The CDR3: CASSWTGTNSGNTIYF. In DNA, the CDR3 is TGTGCCAGTAGTTGGACAGGGACCAACTCTGGAAACACCATATATTTT. The chain combines TRBV19 with TRBJ1-3, with 8 nucleotides matching TRBD1. V shed 5 bases and J 0 bases; nucleotides not matched to a gene: 6. The length of the CDR3 is 16 residues. CDR1 is LNHDA, CDR2 SQIVND, per germline (reference sequence).

This clone was observed once. J is TRBJ1-1 and V is TRBV13; D might be TRBD1 (6 bases). CDR3 length equals 14 residues. In germline, CDR1 is PRHDT, CDR2 FYEKMQ (reference sequence). Trimming left V 2 bases short and J 1 base short, with 8 bases between. CDR3 sequence (DNA): TGTGCCAGCAGCTTAAGGGGGAAGAACACTGAAGCTTTCTTT. Translating gives CASSLRGKNTEAFF. Variable domain in full (rest from reference TRBV13 and TRBJ1-1): AAGVIQSPRHLIKEKRETATLKCYPIPRHDTVYWYQQGPGQDPQFLISFYEKMQSDKGSIPDRFSAQQFSDYHSELNMSSLELGDSALYFCASSLRGKNTEAFFGQGTRLTVV.

CDR3 residues: CASTLGTSGPYEQYF. DNA of the CDR3: TGTGCCAGCACCCTGGGGACTAGCGGACCCTACGAGCAGTACTTC. The chain combines TRBV28 with TRBJ2-7, with 11 bases fitting TRBD2. The CDR3 is 15 residues long. Germline values: CDR1 MDHEN, CDR2 SYDVKM. The junction had 7 bases not matched to a gene; V was cut back by 7 bases and J by 2 bases.